The rows below give T cell receptor beta chains drawn from one sample of a study of blood T cell repertoires in COVID-19. Using immunoSEQ multiplex PCR, the repertoire was profiled, and TCRdb retains in-frame clones only, with some absent. Of tens of thousands of clones listed, 82% were seen once; the top ten hold under 4.5%. Specimen: peripheral blood. The receptors were gathered from a woman aged 60-75 years with acute or convalescent COVID-19. CDR3s include the opening cysteine and the closing phenylalanine or tryptophan. Fields, in order: J gene, V gene, CDR3 protein.

J gene: TRBJ2-7; V gene: TRBV11-2; CDR3 protein: CASSLTGVEGYEQYF
J gene: TRBJ1-6; V gene: TRBV3-1/TRBV3-2; CDR3 protein: CASSHHSGGAYNSPLHF
J gene: TRBJ1-2; V gene: TRBV3-1/TRBV3-2; CDR3 protein: CASSQVSGDNGYTF
J gene: TRBJ2-3; V gene: TRBV11-2; CDR3 protein: CASSLRGLAGPSTDTQYF
J gene: TRBJ1-6; V gene: TRBV19; CDR3 protein: CASSRTAQNSPLHF
J gene: TRBJ2-7; V gene: TRBV28; CDR3 protein: CATTPPGLAGEQYF
J gene: TRBJ1-6; V gene: TRBV19; CDR3 protein: CASSKRTGGSYNSPLHF
J gene: TRBJ1-5; V gene: TRBV12-3/TRBV12-4; CDR3 protein: CASSQTGYQPQHF
J gene: TRBJ2-4; V gene: TRBV7-9; CDR3 protein: CASSLGAPGLAGPVEF
J gene: TRBJ1-3; V gene: TRBV3-1/TRBV3-2; CDR3 protein: CASSQDPQEGALNSGNTIYF
J gene: TRBJ1-5; V gene: TRBV6-5; CDR3 protein: CASSRTDSNQPQHF
J gene: TRBJ1-1; V gene: TRBV5-1; CDR3 protein: CASSFSGDLNTEAFF
J gene: TRBJ2-7; V gene: TRBV30; CDR3 protein: CASNDRGGLNYEQYF
J gene: TRBJ1-5; V gene: TRBV7-2; CDR3 protein: CASSLQGLSPQHF
J gene: TRBJ1-4; V gene: TRBV28; CDR3 protein: CASSLSGGGNEKLFF
J gene: TRBJ1-5; V gene: TRBV13; CDR3 protein: CASSLGHVNQPQHF
J gene: TRBJ1-6; V gene: TRBV6-1; CDR3 protein: CASSEARGGNSPLHF
J gene: TRBJ2-2; V gene: TRBV19; CDR3 protein: CASSTGAGELFF
J gene: TRBJ1-5; V gene: TRBV5-6; CDR3 protein: CASGPSGQGSNNQPQHF
J gene: TRBJ1-1; V gene: TRBV7-7; CDR3 protein: CASSSLDGQGRGCRGTEAFF
J gene: TRBJ1-1; V gene: TRBV5-1; CDR3 protein: CASSFSRAGRNTEAFF
J gene: TRBJ2-1; V gene: TRBV30; CDR3 protein: CAGMTSGRDEQFF
J gene: TRBJ1-1; V gene: TRBV11-1; CDR3 protein: CASSSRGTEAFF
J gene: TRBJ1-2; V gene: TRBV7-8; CDR3 protein: CASSLIVRGPYGYTF
J gene: TRBJ2-2; V gene: TRBV19; CDR3 protein: CASSNRVTGELFF
J gene: TRBJ2-7; V gene: TRBV25-1; CDR3 protein: CASSVGPYEQYF
J gene: TRBJ1-4; V gene: TRBV18; CDR3 protein: CASSPPFSPLGSATNEKLFF
J gene: TRBJ1-2; V gene: TRBV10-1; CDR3 protein: CASRETGGNYGYTF
J gene: TRBJ2-1; V gene: TRBV4-1; CDR3 protein: CASSPRLAGDWEQFF
J gene: TRBJ1-1; V gene: TRBV5-5; CDR3 protein: CASSAALQGASTEAFF
J gene: TRBJ1-5; V gene: TRBV19; CDR3 protein: CASSKNGQGAASYSNQPQHF
J gene: TRBJ1-6; V gene: TRBV11-2; CDR3 protein: CASSLAGYNSPLHF
J gene: TRBJ1-1; V gene: TRBV5-4; CDR3 protein: CASSSPHNTEAFF
J gene: TRBJ1-1; V gene: TRBV18; CDR3 protein: CASSNRVGTEAFF
J gene: TRBJ1-1; V gene: TRBV27; CDR3 protein: CASSRTALNTEAFF
J gene: TRBJ2-1; V gene: TRBV10-3; CDR3 protein: CAIRVDGTSNEQFF
J gene: TRBJ2-7; V gene: TRBV9; CDR3 protein: CASSVGSSGYTYEQYF
J gene: TRBJ2-3; V gene: TRBV6-5; CDR3 protein: CAGKKGRGPDTQYF
J gene: TRBJ1-6; V gene: TRBV6-5; CDR3 protein: CASKQGYSPLHF
J gene: TRBJ1-1; V gene: TRBV5-1; CDR3 protein: CASSLVQLVDTEAFF
J gene: TRBJ2-5; V gene: TRBV7-2; CDR3 protein: CASSRGLAGAETQYF
J gene: TRBJ2-2; V gene: TRBV6-5; CDR3 protein: CASTFGTLTGELFF
J gene: TRBJ2-2; V gene: TRBV5-8; CDR3 protein: CASSSWGAGGPGTGELFF
J gene: TRBJ2-1; V gene: TRBV2; CDR3 protein: CASSLQGFGYNEQFF
J gene: TRBJ2-3; V gene: TRBV5-4; CDR3 protein: CASSRETSTADSCF
J gene: TRBJ2-3; V gene: TRBV5-1; CDR3 protein: CASSFGGTSTDTQYF
J gene: TRBJ2-3; V gene: TRBV6-6; CDR3 protein: CASSYSSGGPTDTQYF
J gene: TRBJ1-4; V gene: TRBV7-9; CDR3 protein: CASSSDRGNEKLFF
J gene: TRBJ1-1; V gene: TRBV5-1; CDR3 protein: CASSLGDRGEAEAFF
J gene: TRBJ2-1; V gene: TRBV7-8; CDR3 protein: CASRPPSGLNNEQFF
J gene: TRBJ2-7; V gene: TRBV14; CDR3 protein: CASSWGGTTANEQYF
J gene: TRBJ1-1; V gene: TRBV28; CDR3 protein: CAAPPRGQGLKLYTEAFF
J gene: TRBJ2-3; V gene: TRBV7-2; CDR3 protein: CASRGTGQGLHIRTDTQYF
J gene: TRBJ1-5; V gene: TRBV30; CDR3 protein: CAWGQGFQPQHF
J gene: TRBJ2-7; V gene: TRBV30; CDR3 protein: CAWRGLAGDHPSYEQYF
J gene: TRBJ2-1; V gene: TRBV4-1; CDR3 protein: CASSQDLDPGLAGLSSYNEQFF
J gene: TRBJ1-5; V gene: TRBV6-5; CDR3 protein: CASSTRQGDQPQHF
J gene: TRBJ2-2; V gene: TRBV13; CDR3 protein: CASSLLAGNTGELFF
J gene: TRBJ1-5; V gene: TRBV27; CDR3 protein: CASSKQGTSNQPQHF